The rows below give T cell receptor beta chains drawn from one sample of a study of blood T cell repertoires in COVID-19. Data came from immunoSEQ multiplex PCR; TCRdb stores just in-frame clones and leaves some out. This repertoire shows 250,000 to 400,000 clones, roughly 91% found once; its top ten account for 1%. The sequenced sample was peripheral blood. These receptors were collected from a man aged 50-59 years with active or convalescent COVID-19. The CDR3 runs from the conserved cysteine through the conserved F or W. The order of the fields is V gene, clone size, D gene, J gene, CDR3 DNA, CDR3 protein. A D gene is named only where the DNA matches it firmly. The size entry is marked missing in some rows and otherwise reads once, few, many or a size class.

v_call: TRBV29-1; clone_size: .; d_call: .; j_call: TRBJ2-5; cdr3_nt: TGCAGCGTTGCGGGTGGACAGCTACCTCAAGAGACCCAGTACTTC; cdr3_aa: CSVAGGQLPQETQYF
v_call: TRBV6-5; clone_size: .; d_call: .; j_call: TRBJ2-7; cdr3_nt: TGTGCCAGCAGCCTCCGAGGGGGAGAGCAGTACTTC; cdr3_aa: CASSLRGGEQYF
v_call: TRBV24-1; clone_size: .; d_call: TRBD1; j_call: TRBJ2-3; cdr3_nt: TGTGCCACCAGTGATACGCGACAGGGTAGAGTAGATACGCAGTATTTT; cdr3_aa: CATSDTRQGRVDTQYF
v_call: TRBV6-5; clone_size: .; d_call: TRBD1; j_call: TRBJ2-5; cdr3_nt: TGTGCCAGCAGTTACTCGACAGGGTTTATGGGAGAGACCCAGTACTTC; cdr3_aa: CASSYSTGFMGETQYF
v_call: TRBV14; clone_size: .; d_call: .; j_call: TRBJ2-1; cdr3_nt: TGTGCCAGCAGCCAAGATGGGCCCACAGAGTTCTTC; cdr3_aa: CASSQDGPTEFF
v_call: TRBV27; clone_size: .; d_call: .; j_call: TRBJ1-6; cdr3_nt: TGTGCCAGCAGCCGAACCCCACAGGGAATGTTTGATTCACCCCTCCACTTT; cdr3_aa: CASSRTPQGMFDSPLHF
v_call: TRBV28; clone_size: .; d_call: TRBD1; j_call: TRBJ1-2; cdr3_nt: TGTGCCAGCAGGGAAACGGGACAGGCGCTCTATGGCTACACCTTC; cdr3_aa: CASRETGQALYGYTF
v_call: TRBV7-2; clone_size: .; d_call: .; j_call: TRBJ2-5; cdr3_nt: TGTGCCAGCAGCTTTCCGGGGTCCCAAGAGACCCAGTACTTC; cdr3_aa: CASSFPGSQETQYF
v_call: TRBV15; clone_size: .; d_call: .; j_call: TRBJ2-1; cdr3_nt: TGTGCCACCAGCAGAGGGGGGACACTCGGTCCGGGGAATGAGCAGTTCTTC; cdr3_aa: CATSRGGTLGPGNEQFF
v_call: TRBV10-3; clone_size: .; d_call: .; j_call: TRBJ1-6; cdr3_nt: TGTGCCATCAGTCAGGGCCCAAGCTCCTATAATTCACCCCTCCACTTT; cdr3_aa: CAISQGPSSYNSPLHF
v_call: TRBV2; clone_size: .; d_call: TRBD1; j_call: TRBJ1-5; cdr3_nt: TGTGCCAGCAGTGGGACAGGGGGGAATCAGCCCCAGCATTTT; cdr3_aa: CASSGTGGNQPQHF
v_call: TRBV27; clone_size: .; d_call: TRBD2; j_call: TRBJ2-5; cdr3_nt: TGTGCCAGCAGTCACACGCGACTAGCGGGGGAGGAGACCCAGTACTTC; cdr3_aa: CASSHTRLAGEETQYF
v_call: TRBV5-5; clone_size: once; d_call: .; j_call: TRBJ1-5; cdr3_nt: TGTGCCAGCAGCTTGTTTCAGGGATACCAGCCCCAGCATTTT; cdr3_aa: CASSLFQGYQPQHF
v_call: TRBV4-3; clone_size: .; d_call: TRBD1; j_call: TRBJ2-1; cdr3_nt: TGCGCCAGCAGCCAGCACCGGGACAGGGGCTCGGCGCACTACAATGAGCAGTTCTTC; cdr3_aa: CASSQHRDRGSAHYNEQFF
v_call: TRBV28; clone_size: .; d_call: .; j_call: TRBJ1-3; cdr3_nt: TGTGCCAGCAGCTACCCCGGGGGGGCCTCTGGAAACACCATATATTTT; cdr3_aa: CASSYPGGASGNTIYF
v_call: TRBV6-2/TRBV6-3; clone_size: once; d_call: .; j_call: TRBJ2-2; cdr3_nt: TGTGCCAGCAGTTACCCACGAGGAGGCGGGGAGCTGTTTTTT; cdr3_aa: CASSYPRGGGELFF
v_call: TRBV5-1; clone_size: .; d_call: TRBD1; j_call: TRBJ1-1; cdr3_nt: TGCGCCAGCAGCTTATTGACAGGGTCGAACACTGAAGCTTTCTTT; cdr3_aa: CASSLLTGSNTEAFF
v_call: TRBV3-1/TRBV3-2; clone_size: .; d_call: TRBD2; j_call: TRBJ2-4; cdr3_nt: TGTGCCAGCAGCCAAGAACCTCCGCTAGCGGGGGGGTTAATAATTGATTTAGCCAAAAACATTCAGTACTTC; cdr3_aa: CASSQEPPLAGGLIIDLAKNIQYF
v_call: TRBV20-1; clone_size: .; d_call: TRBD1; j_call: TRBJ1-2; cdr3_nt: TGCAGTGCTAGTCTGACAGGGGGACGGGCGGTTGGCTACACCTTC; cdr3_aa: CSASLTGGRAVGYTF
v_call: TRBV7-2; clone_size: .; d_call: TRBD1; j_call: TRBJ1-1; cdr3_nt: TGTGCCAGCAGCTTACCGGGACAGGGGTCCGTGGACACTGAAGCTTTCTTT; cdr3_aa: CASSLPGQGSVDTEAFF
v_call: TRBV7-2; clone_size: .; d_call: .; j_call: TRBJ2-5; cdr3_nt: TGTGCCAGCAGCCCAGCAGCTAGCGACGGGGAGACCCAGTACTTC; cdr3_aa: CASSPAASDGETQYF
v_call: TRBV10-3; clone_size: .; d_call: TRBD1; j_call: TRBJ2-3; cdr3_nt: TGTGCCATCAGTTCCCCGGGACAGCCTAATACGCAGTATTTT; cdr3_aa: CAISSPGQPNTQYF